This is a list of T cell receptor beta chains from one sample in a study of control samples from healthy donors and cancer patients. Produced via immunoSEQ multiplex PCR; TCRdb's table is partial and in-frame only. The sample gives hundreds of thousands of clones, more than 80% of which show up once; over 5.5% is in the top ten. Sequences were obtained from PBMCs. These receptors came from a man aged 40-49 years with head and neck cancer. CDR3s include the opening cysteine and the closing phenylalanine or tryptophan. Fields, in order: J gene, V gene, clone size, D gene, CDR3 protein, CDR3 DNA. The D gene is left open where the match is weak. Clone sizes are given selectively: once, few, many, or a class where the clone is expanded.

J gene: TRBJ1-1
V gene: TRBV7-9
clone size: few
D gene: NA
CDR3 protein: CAGGTSNTEAFF
CDR3 DNA: TGTGCCGGAGGGACGTCGAACACTGAAGCTTTCTTT

J gene: TRBJ1-2
V gene: TRBV7-9
clone size: NA
D gene: TRBD1
CDR3 protein: CASSLVTGGYGYTF
CDR3 DNA: TGTGCCAGCAGCTTAGTCACAGGGGGCTATGGCTACACCTTC

J gene: TRBJ2-7
V gene: TRBV7-9
clone size: NA
D gene: NA
CDR3 protein: CASSLAGIPYEQYF
CDR3 DNA: TGTGCCAGCAGCTTAGCGGGGATTCCCTACGAGCAGTACTTC

J gene: TRBJ2-3
V gene: TRBV9
clone size: NA
D gene: TRBD2
CDR3 protein: CASSKLAGPTDTQYF
CDR3 DNA: TGTGCCAGCAGCAAACTAGCGGGGCCAACAGATACGCAGTATTTT

J gene: TRBJ2-2
V gene: TRBV24-1
clone size: NA
D gene: NA
CDR3 protein: CATSDPTSPTGELFF
CDR3 DNA: TGTGCCACCAGTGACCCTACAAGCCCCACCGGGGAGCTGTTTTTT

J gene: TRBJ1-1
V gene: TRBV28
clone size: NA
D gene: TRBD1
CDR3 protein: CASSLTGTGTEAFF
CDR3 DNA: TGTGCCAGCAGTTTAACAGGGACAGGAACTGAAGCTTTCTTT

J gene: TRBJ1-5
V gene: TRBV7-2
clone size: NA
D gene: TRBD1
CDR3 protein: CASSLAWGKDRGYNQPQHF
CDR3 DNA: TGTGCCAGCAGCTTAGCTTGGGGGAAGGACAGGGGCTATAATCAGCCCCAGCATTTT

J gene: TRBJ2-7
V gene: TRBV20-1
clone size: NA
D gene: NA
CDR3 protein: CSASSGLAAQYF
CDR3 DNA: TGCAGTGCTAGTTCAGGGCTAGCCGCGCAGTACTTC

J gene: TRBJ2-2
V gene: TRBV5-1
clone size: NA
D gene: NA
CDR3 protein: CASSSLGITGELFF
CDR3 DNA: TGCGCCAGCAGCTCCCTGGGTATCACCGGGGAGCTGTTTTTT

J gene: TRBJ2-4
V gene: TRBV7-9
clone size: once
D gene: TRBD2
CDR3 protein: CASTISGADIQYF
CDR3 DNA: TGTGCCAGCACCATTAGCGGGGCAGACATTCAGTACTTC

J gene: TRBJ2-7
V gene: TRBV5-1
clone size: NA
D gene: TRBD1
CDR3 protein: CASSLGGTGSTYEQYF
CDR3 DNA: TGCGCCAGCAGCTTGGGGGGGACAGGGTCCACCTACGAGCAGTACTTC

J gene: TRBJ2-1
V gene: TRBV20-1
clone size: NA
D gene: NA
CDR3 protein: CSARGTEQFF
CDR3 DNA: TGCAGTGCTAGGGGTACAGAGCAGTTCTTC

J gene: TRBJ1-5
V gene: TRBV28
clone size: NA
D gene: TRBD1
CDR3 protein: CASSFGARGLGNQPQHF
CDR3 DNA: TGTGCCAGCAGTTTTGGGGCCAGGGGGCTGGGCAATCAGCCCCAGCATTTT

J gene: TRBJ1-5
V gene: TRBV5-6
clone size: NA
D gene: NA
CDR3 protein: CASSLQRTPDQPQHF
CDR3 DNA: TGTGCCAGCAGCTTGCAACGGACACCAGATCAGCCCCAGCATTTT

J gene: TRBJ1-5
V gene: TRBV3-1/TRBV3-2
clone size: NA
D gene: NA
CDR3 protein: CASSQDFPNQPQHF
CDR3 DNA: TGTGCCAGCAGCCAAGATTTCCCAAATCAGCCCCAGCATTTT

J gene: TRBJ2-5
V gene: TRBV7-2
clone size: NA
D gene: TRBD2
CDR3 protein: CASSQEARAGAQYF
CDR3 DNA: TGTGCCAGCAGCCAAGAGGCTCGAGCGGGGGCCCAGTACTTC

J gene: TRBJ2-3
V gene: TRBV14
clone size: NA
D gene: NA
CDR3 protein: CASSQVFRDTNTDTQYF
CDR3 DNA: TGTGCCAGCAGCCAAGTTTTCAGGGACACCAACACAGATACGCAGTATTTT

J gene: TRBJ2-7
V gene: TRBV19
clone size: NA
D gene: NA
CDR3 protein: CASSMPGFDEQYF
CDR3 DNA: TGTGCCAGTAGTATGCCCGGGTTCGACGAGCAGTACTTC

J gene: TRBJ1-6
V gene: TRBV18
clone size: NA
D gene: NA
CDR3 protein: CASSPHGEANSPLHF
CDR3 DNA: TGTGCCAGCTCACCTCACGGGGAGGCTAATTCACCCCTCCACTTT

J gene: TRBJ2-7
V gene: TRBV10-1
clone size: NA
D gene: TRBD2
CDR3 protein: CASSGTSPEQYF
CDR3 DNA: TGCGCCAGCAGTGGGACTAGCCCCGAGCAGTACTTC

J gene: TRBJ1-2
V gene: TRBV9
clone size: NA
D gene: NA
CDR3 protein: CASSVGGANYGYTF
CDR3 DNA: TGTGCCAGCAGCGTAGGAGGTGCCAACTATGGCTACACCTTC

J gene: TRBJ1-1
V gene: TRBV25-1
clone size: NA
D gene: NA
CDR3 protein: CASSERGGGRTEAFF
CDR3 DNA: TGTGCCAGCAGTGAACGAGGGGGGGGAAGAACTGAAGCTTTCTTT

J gene: TRBJ2-3
V gene: TRBV5-6
clone size: NA
D gene: NA
CDR3 protein: CASRGTPTADTQYF
CDR3 DNA: TGTGCCAGCAGGGGGACCCCAACGGCGGATACGCAGTATTTT

J gene: TRBJ2-3
V gene: TRBV9
clone size: NA
D gene: TRBD2
CDR3 protein: CASSLGTRRSTDTQYF
CDR3 DNA: TGTGCCAGCAGCCTCGGGACTAGGAGAAGCACAGATACGCAGTATTTT

J gene: TRBJ1-2
V gene: TRBV28
clone size: NA
D gene: NA
CDR3 protein: CASSFFNTGYTF
CDR3 DNA: TGTGCCAGCAGTTTTTTTAATACTGGCTACACCTTC

J gene: TRBJ2-5
V gene: TRBV10-3
clone size: NA
D gene: NA
CDR3 protein: CAISESGALQTQYF
CDR3 DNA: TGTGCCATCAGTGAGTCGGGAGCGCTGCAGACCCAGTACTTC

J gene: TRBJ2-2
V gene: TRBV7-3
clone size: NA
D gene: NA
CDR3 protein: CASSLTGELFF
CDR3 DNA: TGTGCCAGCAGCTTAACCGGGGAGCTGTTTTTT

J gene: TRBJ2-1
V gene: TRBV19
clone size: once
D gene: NA
CDR3 protein: CASSISLEGNLGNEQFF
CDR3 DNA: TGTGCCAGTAGTATTTCCTTGGAGGGAAATTTGGGGAATGAGCAGTTCTTC

J gene: TRBJ2-7
V gene: TRBV5-4
clone size: NA
D gene: TRBD2
CDR3 protein: CASSLVRASGSSYEQYF
CDR3 DNA: TGTGCCAGCAGCTTGGTCCGGGCTAGCGGAAGCTCCTACGAGCAGTACTTC

J gene: TRBJ2-1
V gene: TRBV7-3
clone size: few
D gene: TRBD2
CDR3 protein: CASSFGWEGYNEQFF
CDR3 DNA: TGTGCCAGCAGCTTTGGGTGGGAGGGGTACAATGAGCAGTTCTTC

J gene: TRBJ2-5
V gene: TRBV5-1
clone size: few
D gene: TRBD2
CDR3 protein: CASSSPGQGLAGPQGETQYF
CDR3 DNA: TGCGCCAGCAGCAGCCCGGGACAGGGACTAGCGGGACCTCAAGGAGAGACCCAGTACTTC

J gene: TRBJ1-1
V gene: TRBV9
clone size: NA
D gene: TRBD1
CDR3 protein: CASSVTGDSQNTEAFF
CDR3 DNA: TGTGCCAGCAGCGTAACCGGGGACAGTCAGAACACTGAAGCTTTCTTT

J gene: TRBJ2-5
V gene: TRBV9
clone size: NA
D gene: NA
CDR3 protein: CASSAKNEEETQYF
CDR3 DNA: TGTGCCAGCAGCGCCAAAAACGAGGAAGAGACCCAGTACTTC

J gene: TRBJ2-3
V gene: TRBV19
clone size: NA
D gene: TRBD2
CDR3 protein: CATGEASGLPDTQYF
CDR3 DNA: TGTGCCACTGGGGAGGCTAGCGGCCTCCCAGATACGCAGTATTTT

J gene: TRBJ2-1
V gene: TRBV6-1
clone size: NA
D gene: NA
CDR3 protein: CASSEVGGYYNEQFF
CDR3 DNA: TGTGCCAGCAGTGAAGTGGGCGGTTACTACAATGAGCAGTTCTTC

J gene: TRBJ2-5
V gene: TRBV15
clone size: NA
D gene: TRBD2
CDR3 protein: CATSINPGGSGGQETQYF
CDR3 DNA: TGTGCCACCAGCATAAACCCAGGGGGTAGCGGGGGGCAAGAGACCCAGTACTTC

J gene: TRBJ2-4
V gene: TRBV2
clone size: NA
D gene: NA
CDR3 protein: CASILAQIQYF
CDR3 DNA: TGTGCCAGCATCTTGGCTCAGATTCAGTACTTC

J gene: TRBJ1-4
V gene: TRBV5-1
clone size: NA
D gene: NA
CDR3 protein: CASSLGRDLNEKLFF
CDR3 DNA: TGCGCCAGCAGCTTGGGCCGGGATCTTAATGAAAAACTGTTTTTT

J gene: TRBJ1-4
V gene: TRBV6-2/TRBV6-3
clone size: NA
D gene: NA
CDR3 protein: CASSYSGARPNEKLFF
CDR3 DNA: TGTGCCAGCAGTTACTCCGGGGCCCGGCCTAATGAAAAACTGTTTTTT

J gene: TRBJ2-7
V gene: TRBV6-5
clone size: NA
D gene: NA
CDR3 protein: CASSLDGFSYEQYF
CDR3 DNA: TGTGCCAGCAGCCTGGACGGGTTCTCCTACGAGCAGTACTTC

J gene: TRBJ1-5
V gene: TRBV5-6
clone size: NA
D gene: NA
CDR3 protein: CASSLMVGESNQPQHF
CDR3 DNA: TGTGCCAGCAGCCTAATGGTGGGAGAGAGCAATCAGCCCCAGCATTTT

J gene: TRBJ2-7
V gene: TRBV7-9
clone size: NA
D gene: TRBD1
CDR3 protein: CASSSRGGLYEQYF
CDR3 DNA: TGTGCCAGCAGCTCCCGAGGGGGCTTATACGAGCAGTACTTC

J gene: TRBJ1-1
V gene: TRBV7-2
clone size: once
D gene: NA
CDR3 protein: CASSPGGGLGWGTEAFF
CDR3 DNA: TGTGCCAGCAGCCCCGGGGGGGGCCTGGGATGGGGCACTGAAGCTTTCTTT

J gene: TRBJ1-2
V gene: TRBV9
clone size: NA
D gene: NA
CDR3 protein: CASSVDGTWYGYTF
CDR3 DNA: TGTGCCAGCAGCGTAGATGGGACATGGTATGGCTACACCTTC

J gene: TRBJ2-4
V gene: TRBV3-1/TRBV3-2
clone size: NA
D gene: NA
CDR3 protein: CASSQVLGIIAKNIQYF
CDR3 DNA: TGTGCCAGCAGCCAAGTTCTGGGGATCATAGCCAAAAACATTCAGTACTTC

J gene: TRBJ1-1
V gene: TRBV10-3
clone size: NA
D gene: NA
CDR3 protein: CAISGSLNTEAFF
CDR3 DNA: TGTGCCATCAGTGGAAGTTTAAACACTGAAGCTTTCTTT

J gene: TRBJ2-1
V gene: TRBV7-2
clone size: NA
D gene: TRBD2
CDR3 protein: CASSQLAAEQFF
CDR3 DNA: TGTGCCAGCAGTCAGCTAGCGGCGGAGCAGTTCTTC

J gene: TRBJ1-1
V gene: TRBV7-6
clone size: NA
D gene: NA
CDR3 protein: CASSLGQGRHTEAFF
CDR3 DNA: TGTGCCAGCAGCTTAGGGCAGGGGCGGCACACTGAAGCTTTCTTT

J gene: TRBJ2-5
V gene: TRBV12-3/TRBV12-4
clone size: NA
D gene: NA
CDR3 protein: CASSQRNQETQYF
CDR3 DNA: TGTGCCAGCAGCCAGAGAAACCAAGAGACCCAGTACTTC

J gene: TRBJ1-6
V gene: TRBV6-5
clone size: NA
D gene: TRBD1
CDR3 protein: CASRADRDRGSPLHF
CDR3 DNA: TGTGCCAGCAGGGCGGACAGGGACCGAGGATCACCCCTCCACTTT

J gene: TRBJ1-3
V gene: TRBV7-9
clone size: NA
D gene: NA
CDR3 protein: CASSLNSPGSTIYF
CDR3 DNA: TGTGCCAGCAGCTTAAACAGCCCCGGGAGCACCATATATTTT

J gene: TRBJ1-5
V gene: TRBV28
clone size: few
D gene: TRBD1
CDR3 protein: CASRGQGFNQPQHF
CDR3 DNA: TGTGCCAGCAGGGGACAGGGGTTTAATCAGCCCCAGCATTTT

J gene: TRBJ2-3
V gene: TRBV5-1
clone size: NA
D gene: TRBD2
CDR3 protein: CASSPRTSGGGDTQYF
CDR3 DNA: TGCGCCAGCAGCCCCCGGACTAGCGGGGGGGGAGATACGCAGTATTTT

J gene: TRBJ2-5
V gene: TRBV3-1/TRBV3-2
clone size: few
D gene: NA
CDR3 protein: CASSLTETQYF
CDR3 DNA: TGTGCCAGCAGCCTAACGGAGACCCAGTACTTC

J gene: TRBJ2-7
V gene: TRBV2
clone size: NA
D gene: NA
CDR3 protein: CASRGVMDYEQYF
CDR3 DNA: TGTGCCAGCAGGGGGGTAATGGACTACGAGCAGTACTTC

J gene: TRBJ2-7
V gene: TRBV20-1
clone size: NA
D gene: NA
CDR3 protein: CSARVGGYYEQYF
CDR3 DNA: TGCAGTGCTCGTGTTGGAGGGTACTACGAGCAGTACTTC

J gene: TRBJ2-2
V gene: TRBV6-2/TRBV6-3
clone size: NA
D gene: NA
CDR3 protein: CASSLTLGTGELFF
CDR3 DNA: TGTGCCAGCAGCCTTACACTGGGCACCGGGGAGCTGTTTTTT